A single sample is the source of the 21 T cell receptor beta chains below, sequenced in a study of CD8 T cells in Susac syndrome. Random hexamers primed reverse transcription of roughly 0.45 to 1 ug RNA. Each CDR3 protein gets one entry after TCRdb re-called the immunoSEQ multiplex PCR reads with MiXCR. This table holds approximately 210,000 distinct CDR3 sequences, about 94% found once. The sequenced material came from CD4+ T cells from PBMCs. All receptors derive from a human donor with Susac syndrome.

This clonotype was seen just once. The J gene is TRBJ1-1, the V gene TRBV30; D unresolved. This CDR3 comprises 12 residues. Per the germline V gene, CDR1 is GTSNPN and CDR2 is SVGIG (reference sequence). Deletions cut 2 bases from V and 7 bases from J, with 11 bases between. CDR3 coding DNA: TGTGCCTGGAGTCCCGGACCGAATGAAGCTTTCTTT. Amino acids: CAWSPGPNEAFF. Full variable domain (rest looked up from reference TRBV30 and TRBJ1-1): SQTIHQWPATLVQPVGSPLSLECTVEGTSNPNLYWYRQAAGRGLQLLFYSVGIGQISSEVPQNLSASRPQDRQFILSSKKLLLSDSGFYLCAWSPGPNEAFFGQGTRLTVV.

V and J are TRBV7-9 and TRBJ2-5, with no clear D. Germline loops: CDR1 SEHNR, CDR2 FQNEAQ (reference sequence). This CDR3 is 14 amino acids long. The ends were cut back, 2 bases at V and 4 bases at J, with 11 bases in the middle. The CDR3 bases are TGTGCCAGCAGCTTATCACGCGAATCAGAGACCCAGTACTTC. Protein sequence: CASSLSRESETQYF.

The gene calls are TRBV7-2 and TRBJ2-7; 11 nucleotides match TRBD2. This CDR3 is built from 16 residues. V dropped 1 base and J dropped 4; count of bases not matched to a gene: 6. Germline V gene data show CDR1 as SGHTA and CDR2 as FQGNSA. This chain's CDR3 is CASSLGSGGASYEQYF. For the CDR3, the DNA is TGTGCCAGCAGCTTAGGTAGCGGGGGGGCCAGTTACGAGCAGTACTTC.

The CDR3 sequence: CASSPPGTDEQYF. The CDR3 DNA is TGTGCCAGCAGCCCACCGGGGACAGACGAGCAGTACTTC. This chain links TRBV9 with TRBJ2-7, with 7 bases fitting TRBD1. V trimming: 4 bases; J trimming: 5 bases; junction bases outside the gene matches: 6. The CDR3 covers 13 residues. Germline V gene data show CDR1 as SGDLS and CDR2 as YYNGEE.

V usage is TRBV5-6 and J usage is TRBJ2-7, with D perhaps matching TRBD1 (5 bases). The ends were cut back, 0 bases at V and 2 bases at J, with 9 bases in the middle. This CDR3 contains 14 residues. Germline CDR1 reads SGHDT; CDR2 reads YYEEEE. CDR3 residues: CASSLDRFTYEQYF. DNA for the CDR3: TGTGCCAGCAGCTTGGACAGGTTCACCTACGAGCAGTACTTC. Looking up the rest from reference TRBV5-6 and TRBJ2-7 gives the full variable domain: DAGVTQSPTHLIKTRGQQVTLRCSPKSGHDTVSWYQQALGQGPQFIFQYYEEEERQRGNFPDRFSGHQFPNYSSELNVNALLLGDSALYLCASSLDRFTYEQYFGPGTRLTVT.

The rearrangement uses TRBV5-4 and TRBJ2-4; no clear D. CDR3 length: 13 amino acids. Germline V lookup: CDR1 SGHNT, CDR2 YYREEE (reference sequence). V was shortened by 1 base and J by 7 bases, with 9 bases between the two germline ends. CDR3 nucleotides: TGTGCCAGCAGCTTGTATGCAGAGAACATTCAGTACTTC. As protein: CASSLYAENIQYF.

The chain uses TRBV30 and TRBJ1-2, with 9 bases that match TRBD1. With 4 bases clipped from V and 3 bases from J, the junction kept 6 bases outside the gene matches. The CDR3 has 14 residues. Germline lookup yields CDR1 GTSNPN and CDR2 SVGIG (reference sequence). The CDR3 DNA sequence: TGTGCCTGGATACACAGGGGGCGAGACTATGGCTACACCTTC. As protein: CAWIHRGRDYGYTF.

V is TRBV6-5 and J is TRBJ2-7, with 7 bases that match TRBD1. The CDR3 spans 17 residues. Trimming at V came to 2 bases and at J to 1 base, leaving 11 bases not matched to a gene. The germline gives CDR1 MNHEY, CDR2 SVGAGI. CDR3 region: CASSYEGSAGGSYEQYF. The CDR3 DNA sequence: TGTGCCAGCAGTTACGAGGGTTCGGCAGGGGGATCCTACGAGCAGTACTTC.

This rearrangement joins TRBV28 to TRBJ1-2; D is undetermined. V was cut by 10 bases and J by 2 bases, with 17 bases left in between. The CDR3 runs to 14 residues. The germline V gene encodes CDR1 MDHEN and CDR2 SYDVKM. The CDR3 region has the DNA TGTGCCACCGTATCCTCCAGAGCCAACTATGGCTACACCTTC. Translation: CATVSSRANYGYTF.

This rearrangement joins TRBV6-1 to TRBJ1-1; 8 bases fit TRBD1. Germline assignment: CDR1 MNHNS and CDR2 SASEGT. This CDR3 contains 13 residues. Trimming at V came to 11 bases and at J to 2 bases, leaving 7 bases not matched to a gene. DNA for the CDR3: TGTGCCGGGGGGGGGACAGGAAACACTGAAGCTTTCTTT. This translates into CAGGGTGNTEAFF.

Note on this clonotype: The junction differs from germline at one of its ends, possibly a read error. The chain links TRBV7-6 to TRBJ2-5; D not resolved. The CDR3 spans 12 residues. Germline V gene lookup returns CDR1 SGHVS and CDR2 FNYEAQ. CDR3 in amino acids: CASRLVGETQYF. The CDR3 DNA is TGTGCCAGCAGATTAGTAGGCGAGACCCAGTACTTC.

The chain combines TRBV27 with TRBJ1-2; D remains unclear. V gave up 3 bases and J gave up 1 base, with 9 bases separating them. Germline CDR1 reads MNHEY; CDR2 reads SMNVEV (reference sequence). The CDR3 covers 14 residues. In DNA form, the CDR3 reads TGTGCCAGCAGTTTCAAAGTAGATAACTATGGCTACACCTTC. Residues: CASSFKVDNYGYTF.

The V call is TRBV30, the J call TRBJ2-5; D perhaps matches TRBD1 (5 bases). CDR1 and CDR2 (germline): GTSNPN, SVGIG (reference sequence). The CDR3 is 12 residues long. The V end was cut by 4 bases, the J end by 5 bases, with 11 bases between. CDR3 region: CAWTQGAETQYF. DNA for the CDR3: TGTGCCTGGACCCAGGGTGCCGAGACCCAGTACTTC.

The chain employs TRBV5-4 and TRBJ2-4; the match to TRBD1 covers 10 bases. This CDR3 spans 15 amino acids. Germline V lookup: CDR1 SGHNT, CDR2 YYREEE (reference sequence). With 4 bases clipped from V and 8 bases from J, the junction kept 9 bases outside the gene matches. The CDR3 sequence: CASSPPGTGVHIQYF. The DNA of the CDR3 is TGTGCCAGCAGCCCTCCCGGGACAGGGGTTCACATTCAGTACTTC. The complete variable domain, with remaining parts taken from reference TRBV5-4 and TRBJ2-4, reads ETGVTQSPTHLIKTRGQQVTLRCSSQSGHNTVSWYQQALGQGPQFIFQYYREEENGRGNFPPRFSGLQFPNYSSELNVNALELDDSALYLCASSPPGTGVHIQYFGAGTRLSVL.

The CDR3 coding sequence is TGTGCCAGCAGCCACCCGGCAAGGGATGACAGCGCAGATACGCAGTATTTT. Its translation is CASSHPARDDSADTQYF. V usage is TRBV4-2 and J usage is TRBJ2-3; D may be TRBD1 (5 bases). Per the germline V gene, CDR1 is LGHNA and CDR2 is YNFKEQ. Trimming cost V 3 bases and J 4 bases, with 20 bases left between them. The CDR3 extends over 17 amino acids.

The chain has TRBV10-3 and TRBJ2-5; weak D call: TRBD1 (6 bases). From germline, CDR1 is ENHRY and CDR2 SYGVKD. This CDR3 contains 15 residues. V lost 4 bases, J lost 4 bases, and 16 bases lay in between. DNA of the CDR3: TGTGCCATCAGTGGGGGGCTTGGGGACGGAGAGACCCAGTACTTC. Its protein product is CAISGGLGDGETQYF.

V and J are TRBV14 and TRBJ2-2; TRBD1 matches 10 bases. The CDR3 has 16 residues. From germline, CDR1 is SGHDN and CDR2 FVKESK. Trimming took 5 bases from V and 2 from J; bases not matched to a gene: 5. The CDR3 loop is CASSFRDRGNTGELFF. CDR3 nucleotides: TGTGCCAGCAGCTTCCGGGACAGGGGTAACACCGGGGAGCTGTTTTTT.

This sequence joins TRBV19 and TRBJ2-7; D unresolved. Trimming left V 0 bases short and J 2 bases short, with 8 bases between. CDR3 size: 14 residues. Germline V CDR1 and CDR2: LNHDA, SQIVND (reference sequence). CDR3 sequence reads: CASSIDRITYEQYF. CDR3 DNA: TGTGCCAGTAGTATAGACAGGATTACCTACGAGCAGTACTTC. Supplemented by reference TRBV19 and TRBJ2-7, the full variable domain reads DGGITQSPKYLFRKEGQNVTLSCEQNLNHDAMYWYRQDPGQGLRLIYYSQIVNDFQKGDIAEGYSVSREKKESFPLTVTSAQKNPTAFYLCASSIDRITYEQYFGPGTRLTVT.

The CDR3 DNA reads as TGCGCCAGCAGCCAAGAACCTTTTCGGACGGAGGTCGGCAATGAGCAGTTCTTC. Its protein is CASSQEPFRTEVGNEQFF. The J gene is TRBJ2-1, the V gene TRBV4-3; tentative D call: TRBD2 (5 bases). The CDR3 loop spans 18 amino acids. V shed 0 bases and J shed 6 bases, with 21 bases lying between them. Germline V CDR1 and CDR2: LGHNA, YSLEER.

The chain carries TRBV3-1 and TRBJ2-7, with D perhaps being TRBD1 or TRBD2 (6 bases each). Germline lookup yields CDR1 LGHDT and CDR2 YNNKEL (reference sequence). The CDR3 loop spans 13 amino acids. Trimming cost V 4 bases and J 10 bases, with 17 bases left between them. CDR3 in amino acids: CASSLRGTIEQYF. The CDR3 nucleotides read TGTGCCAGCAGCCTCCGCGGGACAATTGAACAGTACTTC.

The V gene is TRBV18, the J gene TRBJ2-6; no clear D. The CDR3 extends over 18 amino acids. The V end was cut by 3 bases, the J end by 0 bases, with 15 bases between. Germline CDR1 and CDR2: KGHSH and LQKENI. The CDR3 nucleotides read TGTGCCAGCTCACCCTTGCCAGGTTACAACTCTGGGGCCAACGTCCTGACTTTC. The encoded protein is CASSPLPGYNSGANVLTF.